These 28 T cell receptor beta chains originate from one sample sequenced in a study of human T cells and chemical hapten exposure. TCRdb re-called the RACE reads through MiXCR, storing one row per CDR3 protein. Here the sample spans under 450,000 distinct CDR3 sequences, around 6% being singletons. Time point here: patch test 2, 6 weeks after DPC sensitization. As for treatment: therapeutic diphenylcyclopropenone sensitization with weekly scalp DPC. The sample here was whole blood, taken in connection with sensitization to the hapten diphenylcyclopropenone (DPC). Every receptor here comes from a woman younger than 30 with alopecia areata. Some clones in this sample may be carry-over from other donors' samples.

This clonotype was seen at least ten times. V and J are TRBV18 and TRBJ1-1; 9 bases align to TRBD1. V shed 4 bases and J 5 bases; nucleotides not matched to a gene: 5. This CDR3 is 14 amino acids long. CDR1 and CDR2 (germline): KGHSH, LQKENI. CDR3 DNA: TGTGCCAGCTCACGAGAGACAGGGGGAACTGAAGCTTTCTTT. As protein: CASSRETGGTEAFF.

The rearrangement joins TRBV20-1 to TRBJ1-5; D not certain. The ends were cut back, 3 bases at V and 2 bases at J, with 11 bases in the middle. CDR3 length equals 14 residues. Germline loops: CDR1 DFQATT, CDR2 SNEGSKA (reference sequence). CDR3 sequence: CSASLALGNQPQHF. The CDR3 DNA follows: TGCAGTGCTAGTCTGGCATTGGGCAATCAGCCCCAGCATTTT.

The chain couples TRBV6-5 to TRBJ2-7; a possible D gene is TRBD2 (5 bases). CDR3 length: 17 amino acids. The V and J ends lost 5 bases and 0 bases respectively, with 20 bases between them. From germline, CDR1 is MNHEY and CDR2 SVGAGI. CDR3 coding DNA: TGTGCCAGCAGTCGCGCATCGGGTCCGGGATTCTCCTACGAGCAGTACTTC. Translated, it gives CASSRASGPGFSYEQYF.

The CDR3 region has the DNA TGCGCCAGCAGCCGAGAACACATACGGCAGGGGGTGATTGGGGCCAACGTCCTGACTTTC. This codes for CASSREHIRQGVIGANVLTF. The gene calls are TRBV4-1 and TRBJ2-6; TRBD1 aligns across 7 bases. The CDR3 consists of 20 residues. The junction had 18 bases not matched to a gene; V was cut back by 4 bases and J by 3 bases. Germline lookup yields CDR1 MGHRA and CDR2 YSYEKL.

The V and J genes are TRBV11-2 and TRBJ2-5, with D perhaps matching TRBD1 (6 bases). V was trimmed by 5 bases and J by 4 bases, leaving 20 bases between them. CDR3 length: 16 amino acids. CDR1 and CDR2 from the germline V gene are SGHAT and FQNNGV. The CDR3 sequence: CASSITGHPKRETQYF. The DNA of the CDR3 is TGTGCCAGCAGCATAACGGGACATCCCAAGCGAGAGACCCAGTACTTC.

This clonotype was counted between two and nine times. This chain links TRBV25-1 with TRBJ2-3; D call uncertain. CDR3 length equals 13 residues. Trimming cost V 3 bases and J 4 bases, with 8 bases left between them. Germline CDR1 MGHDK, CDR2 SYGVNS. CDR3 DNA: TGTGCCAGCAGTGACTACTATGCAGATACGCAGTATTTT. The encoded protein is CASSDYYADTQYF.

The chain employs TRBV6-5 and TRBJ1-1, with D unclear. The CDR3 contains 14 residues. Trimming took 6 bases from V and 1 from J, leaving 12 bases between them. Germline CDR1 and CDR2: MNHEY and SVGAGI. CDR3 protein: CASSINRGNTEAFF. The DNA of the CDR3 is TGTGCCAGCAGCATAAACCGGGGGAACACTGAAGCTTTCTTT.

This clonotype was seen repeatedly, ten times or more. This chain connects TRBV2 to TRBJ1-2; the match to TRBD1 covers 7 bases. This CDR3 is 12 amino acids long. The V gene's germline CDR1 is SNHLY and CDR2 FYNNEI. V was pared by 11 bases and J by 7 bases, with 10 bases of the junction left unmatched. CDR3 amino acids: CAGDREFSGYTF. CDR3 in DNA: TGTGCCGGCGACAGGGAATTCTCTGGCTACACCTTC.

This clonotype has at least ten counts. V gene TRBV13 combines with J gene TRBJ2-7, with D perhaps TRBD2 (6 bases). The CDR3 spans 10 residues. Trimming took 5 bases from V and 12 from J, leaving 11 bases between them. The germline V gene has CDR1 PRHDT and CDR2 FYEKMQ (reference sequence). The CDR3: CASSRDSRYF. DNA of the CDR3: TGTGCCAGCAGCCGGGACTCCAGGTACTTC.

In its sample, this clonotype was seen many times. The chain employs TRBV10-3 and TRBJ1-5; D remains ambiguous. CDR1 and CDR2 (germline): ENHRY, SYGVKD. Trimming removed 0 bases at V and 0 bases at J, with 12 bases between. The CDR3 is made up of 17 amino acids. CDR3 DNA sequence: TGTGCCATCAGTGAGTCCCAGATCCTATATAGCAATCAGCCCCAGCATTTT. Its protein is CAISESQILYSNQPQHF.

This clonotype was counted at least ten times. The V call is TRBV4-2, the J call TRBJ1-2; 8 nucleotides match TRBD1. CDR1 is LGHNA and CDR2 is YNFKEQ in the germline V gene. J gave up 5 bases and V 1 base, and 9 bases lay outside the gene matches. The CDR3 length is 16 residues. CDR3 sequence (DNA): TGTGCCAGCAGCCAAGGACAGGGGCCGTTTTTTTATGGCTACACCTTC. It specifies CASSQGQGPFFYGYTF.

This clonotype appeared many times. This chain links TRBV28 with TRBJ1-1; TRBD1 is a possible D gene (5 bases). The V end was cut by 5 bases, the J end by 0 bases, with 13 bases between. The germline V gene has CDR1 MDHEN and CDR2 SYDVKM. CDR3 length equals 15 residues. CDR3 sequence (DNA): TGTGCCAGCAGTCCGACGGGACCGATGAACACTGAAGCTTTCTTT. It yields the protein CASSPTGPMNTEAFF.

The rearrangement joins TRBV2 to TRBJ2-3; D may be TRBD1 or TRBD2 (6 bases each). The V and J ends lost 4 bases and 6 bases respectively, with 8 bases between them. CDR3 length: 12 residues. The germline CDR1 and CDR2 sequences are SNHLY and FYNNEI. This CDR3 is CASSGRGDTQYF. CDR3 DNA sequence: TGTGCCAGCAGTGGGAGGGGGGATACGCAGTATTTT.

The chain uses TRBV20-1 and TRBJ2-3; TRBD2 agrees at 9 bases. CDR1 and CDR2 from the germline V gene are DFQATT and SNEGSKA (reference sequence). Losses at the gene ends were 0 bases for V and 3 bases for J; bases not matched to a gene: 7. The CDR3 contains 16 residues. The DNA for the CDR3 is TGCAGTGCTAGAGATCCGGCTAGCGGGGTGACAGATACGCAGTATTTT. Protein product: CSARDPASGVTDTQYF.

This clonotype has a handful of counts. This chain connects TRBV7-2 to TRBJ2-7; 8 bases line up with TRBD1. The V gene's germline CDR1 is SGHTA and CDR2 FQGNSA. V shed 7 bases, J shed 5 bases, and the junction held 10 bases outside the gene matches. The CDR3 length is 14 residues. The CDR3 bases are TGTGCCAGCACCGACGGACAGGGCCGCCACGAGCAGTACTTC. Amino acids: CASTDGQGRHEQYF. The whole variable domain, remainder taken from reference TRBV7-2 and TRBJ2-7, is GAGVSQSPSNKVTEKGKDVELRCDPISGHTALYWYRQSLGQGLEFLIYFQGNSAPDKSGLPSDRFSAERTGGSVSTLTIQRTQQEDSAVYLCASTDGQGRHEQYFGPGTRLTVT.

The DNA of the CDR3 is TGTGCCAGCAGCTACACCCAGATGAACACTGAAGCTTTCTTT. This codes for CASSYTQMNTEAFF. The chain carries TRBV6-6 and TRBJ1-1; D gene ambiguous. V dropped 6 bases and J dropped 0 bases, with 11 bases sitting between them. This CDR3 has 14 residues. Germline V gene data show CDR1 as MNHNY and CDR2 as SVGAGI (reference sequence).

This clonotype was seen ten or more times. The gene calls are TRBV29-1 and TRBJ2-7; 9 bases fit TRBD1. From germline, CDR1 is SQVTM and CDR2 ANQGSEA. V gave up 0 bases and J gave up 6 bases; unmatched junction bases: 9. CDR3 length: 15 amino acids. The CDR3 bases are TGCAGCGTTGAAGATGTGACAGGGGGGGCGGTCGAGCAGTACTTC. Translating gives CSVEDVTGGAVEQYF.

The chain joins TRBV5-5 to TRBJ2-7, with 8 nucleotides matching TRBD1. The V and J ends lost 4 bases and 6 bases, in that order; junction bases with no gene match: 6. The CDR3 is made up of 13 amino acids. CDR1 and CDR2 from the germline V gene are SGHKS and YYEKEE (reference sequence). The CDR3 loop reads CASSRQGAVEQYF. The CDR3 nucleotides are TGTGCCAGCAGCAGGCAGGGGGCGGTCGAGCAGTACTTC. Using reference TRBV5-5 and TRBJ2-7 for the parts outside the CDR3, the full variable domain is DAGVTQSPTHLIKTRGQQVTLRCSPISGHKSVSWYQQVLGQGPQFIFQYYEKEERGRGNFPDRFSARQFPNYSSELNVNALLLGDSALYLCASSRQGAVEQYFGPGTRLTVT.

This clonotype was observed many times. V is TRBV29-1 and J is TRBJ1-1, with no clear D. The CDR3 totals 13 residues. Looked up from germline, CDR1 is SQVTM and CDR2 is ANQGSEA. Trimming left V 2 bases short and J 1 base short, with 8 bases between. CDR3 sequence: CSVEPDKNTEAFF. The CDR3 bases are TGCAGCGTTGAACCCGACAAGAACACTGAAGCTTTCTTT.

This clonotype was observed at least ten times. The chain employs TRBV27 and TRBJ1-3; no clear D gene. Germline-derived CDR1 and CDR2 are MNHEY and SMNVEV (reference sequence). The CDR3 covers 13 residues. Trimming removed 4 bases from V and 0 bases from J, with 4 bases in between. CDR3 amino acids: CASSSLSGNTIYF. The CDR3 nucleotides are TGTGCCAGCAGTTCCCTCTCTGGAAACACCATATATTTT.

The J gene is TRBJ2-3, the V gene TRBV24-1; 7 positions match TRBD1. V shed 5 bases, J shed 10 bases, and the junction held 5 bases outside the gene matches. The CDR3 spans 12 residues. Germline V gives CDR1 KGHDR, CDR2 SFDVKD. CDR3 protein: CATSGWTGAQYF. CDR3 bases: TGTGCCACCAGTGGTTGGACAGGCGCGCAGTATTTT.

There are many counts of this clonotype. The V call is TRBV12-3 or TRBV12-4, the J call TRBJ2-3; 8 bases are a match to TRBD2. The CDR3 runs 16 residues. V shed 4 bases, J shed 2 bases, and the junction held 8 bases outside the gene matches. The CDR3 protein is CASSWERGFLTDTQYF. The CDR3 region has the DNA TGTGCCAGCAGTTGGGAGCGGGGGTTCCTCACAGATACGCAGTATTTT.

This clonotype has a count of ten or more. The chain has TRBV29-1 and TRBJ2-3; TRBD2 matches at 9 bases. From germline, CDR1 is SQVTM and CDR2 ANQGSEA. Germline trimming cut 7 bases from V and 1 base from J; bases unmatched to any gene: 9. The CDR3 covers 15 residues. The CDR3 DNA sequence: TGCAGCGGCAGGAGACTAGCGGTCGGCACAGATACGCAGTATTTT. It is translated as CSGRRLAVGTDTQYF.

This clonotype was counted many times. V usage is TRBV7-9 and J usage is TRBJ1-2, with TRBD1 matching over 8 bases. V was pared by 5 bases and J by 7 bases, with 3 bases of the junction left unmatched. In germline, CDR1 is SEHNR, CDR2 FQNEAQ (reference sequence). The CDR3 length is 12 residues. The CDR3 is CASSRDRSGYTF. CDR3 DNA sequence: TGTGCCAGCAGCAGGGACAGGAGTGGCTACACCTTC. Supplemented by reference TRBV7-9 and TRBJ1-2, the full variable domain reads DTGVSQNPRHKITKRGQNVTFRCDPISEHNRLYWYRQTLGQGPEFLTYFQNEAQLEKSRLLSDRFSAERPKGSFSTLEIQRTEQGDSAMYLCASSRDRSGYTFGSGTRLTVV.

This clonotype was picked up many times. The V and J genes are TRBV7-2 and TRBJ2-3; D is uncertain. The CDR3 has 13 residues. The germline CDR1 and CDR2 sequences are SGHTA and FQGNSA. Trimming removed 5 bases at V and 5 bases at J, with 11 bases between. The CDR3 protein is CASSPQARDTQYF. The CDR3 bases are TGTGCCAGCAGCCCCCAGGCCAGAGATACGCAGTATTTT.

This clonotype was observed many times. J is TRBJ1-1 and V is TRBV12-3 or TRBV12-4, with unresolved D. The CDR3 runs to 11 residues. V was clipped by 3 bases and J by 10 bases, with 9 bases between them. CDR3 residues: CASSLGFGAFF. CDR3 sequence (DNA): TGTGCCAGCAGTTTGGGATTCGGAGCTTTCTTT.

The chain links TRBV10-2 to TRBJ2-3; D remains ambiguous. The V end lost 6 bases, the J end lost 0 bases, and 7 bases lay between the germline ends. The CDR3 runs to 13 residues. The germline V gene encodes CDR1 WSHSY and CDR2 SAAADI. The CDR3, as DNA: TGCGCCAGCAGCCACCCTAGCACAGATACGCAGTATTTT. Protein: CASSHPSTDTQYF.

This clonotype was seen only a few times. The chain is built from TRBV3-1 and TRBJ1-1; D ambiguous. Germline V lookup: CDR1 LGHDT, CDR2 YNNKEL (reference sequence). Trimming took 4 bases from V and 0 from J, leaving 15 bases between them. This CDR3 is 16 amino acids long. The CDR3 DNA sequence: TGTGCCAGCAGCCGAAAACCCACCGGGATGAACACTGAAGCTTTCTTT. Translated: CASSRKPTGMNTEAFF.